The clone carrying this TCR beta chain was seen a handful of times. This sample was included in a study of regulatory T cells in long-lasting Graves disease. Study-wide context: The criterion for persistent Graves' disease was over 5 years of antithyroid drugs with positive TSH receptor antibodies.

Time point noted: persistent/refractory GD, antithyroid drugs over 5 years with positive TRAb. Making the TCR library involved RNA that had been extracted from PBMCs. CDR3 length equals 16 residues. In germline, CDR1 is MNHEY, CDR2 SVGEGT. V lost 2 bases to trimming and J lost 0 bases, with 11 bases between them. HTBI primers from iRepertoire and Arm-PCR of CDR3 regions yielded the TCR beta libraries. MiXCR, run by TCRdb on the multiplex PCR reads, gives a single entry per CDR3 protein. The sample comprises about 470,000 distinct CDR3 sequences, less than 25% of which are singletons, and 7.8% rests with the top ten.

This receptor was taken from a female donor with Graves disease. The J gene is TRBJ1-3, the V gene TRBV6-2 or TRBV6-3, with D unresolved. This specimen was peripheral blood mononuclear cells (PBMCs), taken when the disease was refractory, from a patient treated with antithyroid drugs. The DNA of the CDR3 is TGTGCCAGCAGTTACACCTGGGAAAACTCTGGAAACACCATATATTTT. Amino acids: CASSYTWENSGNTIYF.